The T cell receptor (beta chain) described here comes from a study of cytomegalovirus exposure and HLA in healthy donors. PCR was performed using 60 Vbeta and 13 Jbeta primers. Clones were sequenced by immunoSEQ multiplex PCR, and TCRdb holds only the in-frame ones, with some missing. The sample records roughly 60,000 clones, approximately 63% being singletons. V lost 5 bases, J lost 5 bases, and 19 bases lay in between. Germline-derived CDR1 and CDR2 are LNHDA and SQIVND (reference sequence). The CDR3 is made up of 16 amino acids. V gene TRBV19 combines with J gene TRBJ1-3, with D perhaps matching TRBD1 (6 bases). The clonotype comes from a woman aged 55-69 years in good health and CMV-seropositive. Source material: PBMCs. The CDR3 sequence: CASSSGLSGGRNTIYF. The CDR3 DNA is TGTGCCAGTAGTTCCGGACTCTCCGGGGGGCGAAACACCATATATTTT.